This T cell receptor (beta chain) was profiled in a study of blood T cell repertoires in COVID-19. Study summary: The United States, Italy and Spain supplied acute and convalescent COVID-19 samples. From T cells, B-cell-depleted T cells, or PBMCs came the material, which was cDNA or gDNA.

This CDR3 has 16 residues. The germline V gene has CDR1 SGHDN and CDR2 FVKESK. The V segment lost 4 bases and the J segment 2 bases; nucleotides outside the gene matches: 8. Original methodology: Nucleated cell number was recorded as an estimate derived from reference gene primer amplification. Clones were sequenced by immunoSEQ multiplex PCR, and TCRdb holds only the in-frame ones, with some missing. D and trimming were read from the DNA, whereas the V and J calls and clone size are those reported in that table. The sample contains over 300,000 clones, roughly 90% of which appear only once. This chain links TRBV14 with TRBJ2-3; TRBD2 aligns across 8 bases. The source is a man between 18 and 35 years old with active or convalescent COVID-19. Sequenced sample: peripheral blood. In DNA, the CDR3 is TGTGCCAGCAGCCTCCGGACTAGCACATCCACAGATACGCAGTATTTT. Its translation: CASSLRTSTSTDTQYF.